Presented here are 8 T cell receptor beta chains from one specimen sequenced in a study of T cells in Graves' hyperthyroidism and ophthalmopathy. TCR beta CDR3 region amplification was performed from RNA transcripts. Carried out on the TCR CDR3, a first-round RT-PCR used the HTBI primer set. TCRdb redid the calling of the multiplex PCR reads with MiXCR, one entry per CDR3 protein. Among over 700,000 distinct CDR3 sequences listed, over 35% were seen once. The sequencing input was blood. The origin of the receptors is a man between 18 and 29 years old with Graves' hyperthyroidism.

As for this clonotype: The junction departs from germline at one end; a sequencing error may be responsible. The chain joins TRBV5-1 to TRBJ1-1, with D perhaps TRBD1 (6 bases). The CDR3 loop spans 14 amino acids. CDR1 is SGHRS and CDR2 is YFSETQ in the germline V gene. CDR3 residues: CTSSLGAGNTEAFF. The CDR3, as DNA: TGCACCAGCAGCTTGGGGGCAGGGAACACTGAAGCTTTCTTT.

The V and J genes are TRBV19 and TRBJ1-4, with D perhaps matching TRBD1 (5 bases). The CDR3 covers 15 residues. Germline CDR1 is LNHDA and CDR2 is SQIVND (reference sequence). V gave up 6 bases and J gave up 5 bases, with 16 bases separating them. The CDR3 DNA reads TGTGCCAGTAGATCCTCGGGGCACACCAATGAAAAACTGTTTTTT. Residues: CASRSSGHTNEKLFF.

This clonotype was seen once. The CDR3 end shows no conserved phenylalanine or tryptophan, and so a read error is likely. The CDR3 DNA reads as TGCGCCAGCAGAGTGGGATCTAATGAAAAACTGTTTCTT. Encoded protein: CASRVGSNEKLFL. The chain couples TRBV5-1 to TRBJ1-4; D is undetermined. The CDR3 loop spans 13 amino acids. Germline loops: CDR1 SGHRS, CDR2 YFSETQ. Trimming cost V 5 bases and J 3 bases, with 8 bases left between them.

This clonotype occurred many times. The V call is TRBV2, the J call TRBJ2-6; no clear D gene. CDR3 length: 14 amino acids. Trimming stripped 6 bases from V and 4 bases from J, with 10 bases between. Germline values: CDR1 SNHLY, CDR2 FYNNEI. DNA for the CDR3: TGTGCCAGCAGGGCCCGGCTCGGGGCCAACGTCCTGACTTTC. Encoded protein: CASRARLGANVLTF.

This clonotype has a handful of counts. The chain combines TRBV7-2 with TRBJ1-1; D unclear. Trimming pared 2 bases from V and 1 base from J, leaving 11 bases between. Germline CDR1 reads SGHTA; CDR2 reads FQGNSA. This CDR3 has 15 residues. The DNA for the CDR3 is TGTGCCAGCAGCTTAAGTTTATGGGGGAACACTGAAGCTTTCTTT. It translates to CASSLSLWGNTEAFF.

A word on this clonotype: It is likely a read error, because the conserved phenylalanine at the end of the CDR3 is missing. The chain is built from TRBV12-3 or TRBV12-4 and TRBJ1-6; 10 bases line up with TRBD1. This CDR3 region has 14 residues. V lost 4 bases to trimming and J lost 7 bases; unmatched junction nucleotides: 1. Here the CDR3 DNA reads TGTGCCAGCAGTTGGACAGGGGGGAATTCACCCCTCCACCTT. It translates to CASSWTGGNSPLHL.

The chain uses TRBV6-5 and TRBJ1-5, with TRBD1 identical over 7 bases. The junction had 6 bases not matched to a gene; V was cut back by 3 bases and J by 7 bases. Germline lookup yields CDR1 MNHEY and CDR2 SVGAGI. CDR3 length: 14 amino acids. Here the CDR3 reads CASSYKGARQPQHF. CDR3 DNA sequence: TGTGCCAGCAGTTATAAGGGGGCGAGGCAGCCCCAGCATTTT.

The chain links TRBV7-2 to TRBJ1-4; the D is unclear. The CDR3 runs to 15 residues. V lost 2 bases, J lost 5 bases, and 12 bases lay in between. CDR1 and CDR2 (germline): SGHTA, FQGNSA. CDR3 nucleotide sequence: TGTGCCAGCAGCTTATTAGTAGGGTTAAATGAAAAACTGTTTTTT. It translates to CASSLLVGLNEKLFF. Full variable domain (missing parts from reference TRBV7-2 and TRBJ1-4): GAGVSQSPSNKVTEKGKDVELRCDPISGHTALYWYRQSLGQGLEFLIYFQGNSAPDKSGLPSDRFSAERTGGSVSTLTIQRTQQEDSAVYLCASSLLVGLNEKLFFGSGTQLSVL.